Shown below are 5 T cell receptor beta chains from a single sample sequenced in a study of blood T cell repertoires in COVID-19. Data came from immunoSEQ multiplex PCR; TCRdb stores just in-frame clones and leaves some out. This table holds roughly 160,000 clones, 84% found once. Sequencing used PBMCs or T cells enriched from blood (not recorded which). The receptor set was obtained from a man in his forties or fifties who had recovered from COVID-19.

The chain carries TRBV4-1 and TRBJ2-7; tentative D call: TRBD1 (5 bases). The V and J ends lost 0 bases and 6 bases respectively, with 15 bases between them. From germline, CDR1 is MGHRA and CDR2 YSYEKL. There are 15 residues in the CDR3. CDR3 nucleotide sequence: TGCGCCAGCAGCCAAGAGGTGACAGCTTTGTTCGAGCAGTACTTC. Encoded protein: CASSQEVTALFEQYF.

The chain employs TRBV3-1 (or the pseudogene TRBV3-2) and TRBJ1-4; 8 bases are a match to TRBD1. V trimming: 6 bases; J trimming: 6 bases; junction bases outside the gene matches: 6. Germline lookup yields CDR1 LGHDT and CDR2 YNNKEL (reference sequence). This CDR3 is 14 amino acids long. The CDR3, as DNA: TGTGCCAGCAGTCGACAGGGGAGGGATGAAAAACTGTTTTTT. The encoded protein is CASSRQGRDEKLFF.

This chain joins TRBV19 and TRBJ2-3; D perhaps matches TRBD2 (6 bases). CDR3 length equals 17 residues. Per the germline V gene, CDR1 is LNHDA and CDR2 is SQIVND (reference sequence). V gave up 6 bases and J gave up 2 bases, with 21 bases separating them. This CDR3 is CASRGRTGTQPTDTQYF. In DNA form, the CDR3 reads TGTGCCAGTAGGGGGCGTACCGGGACTCAGCCCACAGATACGCAGTATTTT.

The genes are TRBV29-1 and TRBJ2-1; 7 nucleotides agree with TRBD2. V shed 7 bases, J shed 0 bases, and the junction held 12 bases outside the gene matches. Germline lookup yields CDR1 SQVTM and CDR2 ANQGSEA. The CDR3 has 16 residues. CDR3 nucleotide sequence: TGCAGCGCAAAAGCTTTGGCGGGGGTCTCCTACAATGAGCAGTTCTTC. Its protein is CSAKALAGVSYNEQFF.

J is TRBJ2-7 and V is TRBV5-1; D gene uncertain. The CDR3 consists of 13 residues. Trimming removed 2 bases from V and 4 bases from J, with 10 bases in between. Germline V CDR1 and CDR2: SGHRS, YFSETQ. CDR3 region: CASSLSQLYEQYF. The DNA for the CDR3 is TGCGCCAGCAGCTTATCACAGTTGTACGAGCAGTACTTC.